The clone carrying this T cell receptor beta chain was picked up a small number of times. The antigen is undetermined. This sample was included in a study of human T cells and chemical hapten exposure. Across the whole study: For sensitization, 2% DPC was applied to an approximately 2 cm by approximately 2 cm patch of upper inner arm skin. Largely, small differences in pooled library volume made per-sample TCR yields vary. Study-level results: Expanded TCRs were compared with controls, and the expanded TCRs formed significantly more large CDR3 similarity clusters.

V was pared by 4 bases and J by 2 bases, with 9 bases between. Germline CDR1 reads LGHDT; CDR2 reads YNNKEL (reference sequence). The CDR3 runs to 13 residues. The time point is: patch test 3, about 24 weeks after DPC sensitization. Treatment: therapeutic diphenylcyclopropenone sensitization with weekly scalp DPC. Blood sampling preceded each patch test application. TCRdb redid the calling of the RACE reads with MiXCR, one entry per CDR3 protein. The sample gives 80,000 to 100,000 distinct CDR3 sequences, 27% of which show up once; approximately 10% is in the top ten. The starting material was whole blood, obtained in connection with sensitization to the hapten diphenylcyclopropenone (DPC). The V call is TRBV3-1, the J call TRBJ2-7; D may be TRBD2 (5 bases). The source of this sequence is a man aged 35 to 55 with alopecia areata. Some clones in this sample may be carry-over from other donors' samples. CDR3 coding DNA: TGTGCCAGCAGCCTATCCGGGACCTACGAGCAGTACTTC. As protein: CASSLSGTYEQYF.